The 21 T cell receptor beta chains below all came from one sample that was sequenced in a study of CD8+ T cells in alopecia areata. Treatment of the sample: oral pan-JAK inhibitor, 5-10 mg twice daily. Sequencing templates came from extracted RNA that was reverse transcribed into cDNA. Repertoires were generated with immunoSEQ multiplex PCR, while TCRdb's copy carries only in-frame clones and drops some. The repertoire holds over 95,000 clones, with 50% to 65% as singletons. Sequencing used CD4+ T cells sorted from blood, obtained at week 24, from a patient treated with tofacitinib. These receptors all come from a human donor with alopecia areata.

The chain joins TRBV4-1 to TRBJ2-3, with D unresolved. Deletions cut 4 bases from V and 4 bases from J, with 12 bases between. Germline CDR1 and CDR2: MGHRA and YSYEKL. The CDR3 runs to 14 residues. CDR3 nucleotide sequence: TGCGCCAGCAGCCCAGCTTTCGGTCCAGATACGCAGTATTTT. Protein sequence: CASSPAFGPDTQYF.

The chain has TRBV15 and TRBJ1-5, with a tentative D call TRBD1 (5 bases). V dropped 8 bases and J dropped 11 bases, with 13 bases sitting between them. The CDR3 length is 11 residues. The germline V gene has CDR1 LNHNV and CDR2 YYDKDF (reference sequence). CDR3 region: CATPRGRTQHF. The CDR3 DNA reads TGTGCCACCCCAAGGGGAAGGACCCAGCATTTT.

V gene TRBV2 combines with J gene TRBJ2-3; D gene ambiguous. The germline V gene encodes CDR1 SNHLY and CDR2 FYNNEI. CDR3 length equals 12 residues. Trimming removed 2 bases from V and 6 bases from J, with 6 bases in between. The CDR3, as DNA: TGTGCCAGCAGTGAACTTGAGGATACGCAGTATTTT. Its protein is CASSELEDTQYF.

The sample holds one count of this clone. V usage is TRBV15 and J usage is TRBJ1-2, with TRBD1 matching over 10 bases. The CDR3 has 14 amino acids. After removal of 8 bases from V and 5 bases from J, the junction contained 8 bases not matched to a gene. Germline lookup yields CDR1 LNHNV and CDR2 YYDKDF (reference sequence). The CDR3 bases are TGTGCCACCGGCCCTGACAGGGGGCTGTATGGCTACACCTTC. It yields the protein CATGPDRGLYGYTF.

This clone was seen more than once but under ten times. The chain is built from TRBV30 and TRBJ2-1; the D call may be TRBD1 or TRBD2 (5 bases each). The CDR3 totals 15 residues. V lost 4 bases and J 2 bases, leaving 15 bases between the germline ends. CDR1 and CDR2 (germline): GTSNPN, SVGIG (reference sequence). CDR3 protein: CAWNANSGPYNEQFF. Written as DNA, the CDR3 is TGTGCCTGGAACGCCAATTCGGGGCCCTACAATGAGCAGTTCTTC.

V gene TRBV30 combines with J gene TRBJ1-1; no clear D. The V and J ends lost 3 bases and 1 base respectively, with 12 bases between them. The CDR3 has 14 residues. The V gene's germline CDR1 is GTSNPN and CDR2 SVGIG (reference sequence). The CDR3 here is CAWRLGRGNTEAFF. The CDR3 DNA follows: TGTGCCTGGAGACTAGGACGGGGGAACACTGAAGCTTTCTTT.

The rearrangement links TRBV10-3 to TRBJ2-7; possibly TRBD2 for D (5 bases). V was pared by 8 bases and J by 3 bases, with 17 bases between. The CDR3 is made up of 14 amino acids. Germline CDR1 ENHRY, CDR2 SYGVKD. DNA for the CDR3: TGTGCCATCCGAGAGCCGGACGGGAACTACGAGCAGTACTTC. This translates into CAIREPDGNYEQYF.

This clone was seen a handful of times. A much larger clone is a single base away; this may be a read error. The same CDR3 also results from other DNA sequences found in this sample. The J gene is TRBJ2-7, the V gene TRBV4-1, with a weak D call TRBD2 (6 bases). This CDR3 spans 13 amino acids. With 5 bases removed from V and 10 bases from J, the gap between germline ends came to 18 bases. In germline, CDR1 is MGHRA, CDR2 YSYEKL. In DNA form, the CDR3 reads TGCGCCAGCAGCGAACCGGGACTCCAAGCACAGTACTTC. This gives the protein CASSEPGLQAQYF.

V and J are TRBV5-1 and TRBJ1-1; D call uncertain. Trimming pared 5 bases from V and 0 bases from J, leaving 8 bases between. Germline CDR1 is SGHRS and CDR2 is YFSETQ. The CDR3 consists of 13 residues. The CDR3 DNA reads as TGCGCCAGCAGTGAGGGTATGAACACTGAAGCTTTCTTT. This gives the protein CASSEGMNTEAFF.

This clone was counted between two and nine times. This sequence joins TRBV18 and TRBJ2-2; D is possibly TRBD1 (5 bases). CDR1 is KGHSH and CDR2 is LQKENI in the germline V gene. Trimming stripped 3 bases from V and 1 base from J, with 15 bases between. The CDR3 is made up of 17 amino acids. In nucleotides, the CDR3 is TGTGCCAGCTCACCGAACATGGGCAGGGTGAACACCGGGGAGCTGTTTTTT. Encoded protein: CASSPNMGRVNTGELFF. The full variable domain, with the rest looked up from reference TRBV18 and TRBJ2-2, is NAGVMQNPRHLVRRRGQEARLRCSPMKGHSHVYWYRQLPEEGLKFMVYLQKENIIDESGMPKERFSAEFPKEGPSILRIQQVVRGDSAAYFCASSPNMGRVNTGELFFGEGSRLTVL.

The chain combines TRBV29-1 with TRBJ1-4; the D gene is possibly TRBD1 (5 bases). In germline, CDR1 is SQVTM, CDR2 ANQGSEA. Trimming removed 6 bases at V and 8 bases at J, with 16 bases between. The CDR3 contains 13 residues. The CDR3: CSVGTAGGEKLFF. The CDR3 DNA is TGCAGCGTCGGGACGGCCGGTGGGGAAAAACTGTTTTTT. The full variable domain, completed using reference TRBV29-1 and TRBJ1-4, is SAVISQKPSRDICQRGTSLTIQCQVDSQVTMMFWYRQQPGQSLTLIATANQGSEATYESGFVIDKFPISRPNLTFSTLTVSNMSPEDSSIYLCSVGTAGGEKLFFGSGTQLSVL.

This clone occurred once. The chain recombines TRBV7-2 with TRBJ2-7; 10 bases are shared with TRBD1. Germline CDR1 SGHTA, CDR2 FQGNSA. This CDR3 has 13 residues. The J segment lost 5 bases and the V segment lost 7 bases, leaving 5 bases of the junction unmatched. The CDR3 loop reads CASTDRGRHEQYF. CDR3 DNA sequence: TGTGCCAGCACCGACAGGGGGCGCCACGAGCAGTACTTC.

This chain joins TRBV7-3 and TRBJ2-7; no reliable D call. This CDR3 is 16 amino acids long. Trimming pared 1 base from V and 4 bases from J, leaving 17 bases between. Germline lookup yields CDR1 SGHTA and CDR2 FQGTGA. The CDR3 DNA is TGTGCCAGCAGCTTAATCCGAGGCCACGTCCTTTACGAGCAGTACTTC. Its translation is CASSLIRGHVLYEQYF.

The J gene is TRBJ1-1, the V gene TRBV5-1; 9 nucleotides align to TRBD1. Per the germline V gene, CDR1 is SGHRS and CDR2 is YFSETQ. The CDR3 loop spans 14 amino acids. The V and J ends lost 4 bases and 4 bases, in that order; junction bases with no gene match: 5. The CDR3 DNA sequence: TGCGCCAGCAGCGTACAGGGGGCAGGCACTGAAGCTTTCTTT. It is translated as CASSVQGAGTEAFF.

This clone was seen a handful of times. The chain links TRBV7-9 to TRBJ2-5; 7 bases fit TRBD1. CDR3 length equals 14 residues. The V gene's germline CDR1 is SEHNR and CDR2 FQNEAQ (reference sequence). Trimming removed 4 bases from V and 3 bases from J; junction bases left unmatched: 5. The chain's CDR3 is CASSSQGVKETQYF. CDR3 in DNA: TGTGCCAGCAGCTCCCAGGGGGTTAAAGAGACCCAGTACTTC.

This clone has more than one count but fewer than ten. The chain combines TRBV7-2 with TRBJ2-2, with a weak D call TRBD2 (5 bases). V was cut by 5 bases and J by 4 bases, with 17 bases left in between. Germline V gives CDR1 SGHTA, CDR2 FQGNSA. The CDR3 contains 16 residues. CDR3 region: CASSPRRTSGTGELFF. CDR3 nucleotides: TGTGCCAGCAGCCCCCGGCGGACTTCGGGCACCGGGGAGCTGTTTTTT.

V gene TRBV30 combines with J gene TRBJ1-2, with D tentatively TRBD1 (5 bases). This CDR3 has 11 amino acids. V was pared by 6 bases and J by 12 bases, with 17 bases between. CDR1 GTSNPN and CDR2 SVGIG come from the germline V gene (reference sequence). CDR3 DNA sequence: TGTGCCTGTTTGGGACTGCTTGTTGACACCTTC. As protein: CACLGLLVDTF.

This clone occurred a few times. The chain combines TRBV7-6 with TRBJ2-3, with D possibly being TRBD2 (5 bases). CDR3 length equals 15 residues. V was cut by 5 bases and J by 6 bases, with 18 bases left in between. Germline CDR1 and CDR2: SGHVS and FNYEAQ. CDR3 loop: CASSLLDGVGDTQYF. The DNA of the CDR3 is TGTGCCAGCAGCCTTCTCGACGGGGTGGGGGATACGCAGTATTTT.

The chain employs TRBV7-2 and TRBJ2-5; D unresolved. Trimming left V 7 bases short and J 5 bases short, with 14 bases between. CDR3 length: 13 amino acids. The germline V gene has CDR1 SGHTA and CDR2 FQGNSA. CDR3 sequence reads: CASTAQRLETQYF. The CDR3 DNA reads as TGTGCCAGCACCGCCCAGCGACTTGAGACCCAGTACTTC.

In its sample, this clone was seen a few times. This chain links TRBV7-9 with TRBJ1-4, with TRBD1 matching over 8 bases. V gave up 4 bases and J gave up 8 bases; unmatched junction bases: 12. CDR1 and CDR2 from the germline V gene are SEHNR and FQNEAQ (reference sequence). The CDR3 totals 16 residues. CDR3 in amino acids: CASSSSTTGEDEKLFF. The CDR3 bases are TGTGCCAGCAGCTCCTCGACGACAGGGGAGGACGAAAAACTGTTTTTT. Based on the CDR3 plus reference TRBV7-9 and TRBJ1-4, the full variable domain is DTGVSQNPRHKITKRGQNVTFRCDPISEHNRLYWYRQTLGQGPEFLTYFQNEAQLEKSRLLSDRFSAERPKGSFSTLEIQRTEQGDSAMYLCASSSSTTGEDEKLFFGSGTQLSVL.

This clone was seen more than once but under ten times. The rearrangement uses TRBV6-4 and TRBJ2-1; weak D call: TRBD2 (6 bases). The V end was cut by 9 bases, the J end by 5 bases, with 14 bases between. CDR1 is MRHNA and CDR2 is SNTAGT in the germline V gene. The length of the CDR3 is 13 residues. The CDR3 sequence is CASPEEGDNEQFF. The DNA of the CDR3 is TGTGCCAGTCCGGAGGAGGGTGACAATGAGCAGTTCTTC.